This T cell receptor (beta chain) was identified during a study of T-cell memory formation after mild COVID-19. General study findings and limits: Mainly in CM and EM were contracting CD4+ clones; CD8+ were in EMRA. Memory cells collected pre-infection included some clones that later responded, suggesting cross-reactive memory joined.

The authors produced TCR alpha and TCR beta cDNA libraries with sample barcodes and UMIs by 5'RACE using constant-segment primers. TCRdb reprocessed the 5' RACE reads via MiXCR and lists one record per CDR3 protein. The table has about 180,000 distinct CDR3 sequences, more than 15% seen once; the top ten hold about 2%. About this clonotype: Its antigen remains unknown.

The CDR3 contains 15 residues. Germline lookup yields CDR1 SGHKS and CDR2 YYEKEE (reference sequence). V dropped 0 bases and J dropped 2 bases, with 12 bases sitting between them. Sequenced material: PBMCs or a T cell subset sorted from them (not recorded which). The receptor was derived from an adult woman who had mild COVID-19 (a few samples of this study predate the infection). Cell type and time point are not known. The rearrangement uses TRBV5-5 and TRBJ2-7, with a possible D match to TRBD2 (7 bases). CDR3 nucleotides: TGTGCCAGCAGCTTGGAAATCGGGGGGCCCTACGAGCAGTACTTC. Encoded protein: CASSLEIGGPYEQYF.